This is a list of T cell receptor beta chains from one sample in a study of T cell responses to AZD1222 COVID-19 vaccine. TCRdb's table, derived via immunoSEQ multiplex PCR, lists solely in-frame clones and lacks some. The table shows fewer than 150,000 clones, with 90% occurring only once. The sequenced sample was peripheral blood, obtained on day 0 of AZD1222 vaccination. The receptor source for this set is an adult in good health. CDR3s include the opening cysteine and the closing phenylalanine or tryptophan. Fields, in order: D gene, V gene, J gene, clone size, CDR3 protein, CDR3 DNA. The D gene is left open where the match is weak. Clone size is not always given. Where it is, it says once, few, many or a class for expanded clones.

>NA|TRBV19|TRBJ1-1|NA
CASSAQGNTEAFF
TGTGCCAGTAGCGCACAGGGGAACACTGAAGCTTTCTTT
>NA|TRBV5-1|TRBJ1-4|NA
CASSLAGDGFNEKLFF
TGCGCCAGCAGCTTGGCCGGGGACGGATTTAATGAAAAACTGTTTTTT
>NA|TRBV30|TRBJ1-5|NA
CAWSGGEGQPQHF
TGTGCCTGGAGTGGGGGGGAGGGTCAGCCCCAGCATTTT
>TRBD2|TRBV7-9|TRBJ2-7|NA
CASTTGGDKPYEQYF
TGTGCCAGCACCACCGGGGGGGACAAACCCTACGAGCAGTACTTC
>TRBD1|TRBV10-3|TRBJ2-7|NA
CAISAIQGAEEQYF
TGTGCCATCAGTGCAATACAGGGGGCGGAAGAGCAGTACTTC
>NA|TRBV11-2|TRBJ2-2|NA
CASSPTGELFF
TGTGCCAGCAGCCCCACCGGGGAGCTGTTTTTT
>NA|TRBV10-3|TRBJ2-1|NA
CASRDSSGNEQFF
TGTGCCAGCCGGGACTCCTCTGGGAATGAGCAGTTCTTC
>TRBD1|TRBV15|TRBJ1-1|once
CATSRETGTAFF
TGTGCCACCAGCAGAGAGACAGGGACGGCTTTCTTT
>NA|TRBV5-8|TRBJ1-2|NA
CASSSTLGGYTF
NA
>NA|TRBV7-9|TRBJ2-7|NA
CASGRLSYEQYF
TGTGCCTCGGGACGGTTATCCTACGAGCAGTACTTC
>NA|TRBV3-1/TRBV3-2|TRBJ2-7|NA
CASSQEVREPYEQYF
TGTGCCAGCAGCCAAGAAGTCAGGGAACCCTACGAGCAGTACTTC
>NA|TRBV5-1|TRBJ1-6|NA
CASSLEPAVSPLHF
TGCGCCAGCAGCTTGGAACCAGCGGTCTCACCCCTCCACTTT
>NA|TRBV24-1|TRBJ2-1|NA
CATSDPGTRGNNEQFF
TGTGCCACCAGTGATCCCGGGACAAGGGGAAACAATGAGCAGTTCTTC